Below, 7 T cell receptor beta chains from the same sample are listed, as sequenced in a study of blood T cells in healthy people across ages. PCR was performed a second time for about 7 to 12 cycles using a sample-barcoded 5' primer and a J-beta primer mix. TCRdb reprocessed the 5' RACE reads via MiXCR and lists one record per CDR3 protein. The table has about 1 million distinct CDR3 sequences, roughly 45% seen once. Sample: blood. The source is a woman in her sixties or seventies in good health.

The chain employs TRBV2 and TRBJ2-5, with TRBD2 matching 10 bases. Germline CDR1 is SNHLY and CDR2 is FYNNEI. The CDR3 extends over 16 amino acids. J gave up 2 bases and V 2 bases, and 5 bases lay outside the gene matches. CDR3 sequence (DNA): TGTGCCAGCAGTGAAAGGCTAGCGGGAGCGCAAGAGACCCAGTACTTC. Translated, it gives CASSERLAGAQETQYF.

The rearrangement links TRBV28 to TRBJ2-3; 7 bases agree with TRBD1. Germline CDR1 and CDR2: MDHEN and SYDVKM. Unmatched junction bases numbered 11, after V lost 5 bases and J lost 3 bases. The CDR3 runs 16 residues. Here the CDR3 DNA reads TGTGCCAGCAGTCTGAAAGGACAGGTTTTTACAGATACGCAGTATTTT. Protein product: CASSLKGQVFTDTQYF. The whole variable domain, filled in from reference TRBV28 and TRBJ2-3, reads DVKVTQSSRYLVKRTGEKVFLECVQDMDHENMFWYRQDPGLGLRLIYFSYDVKMKEKGDIPEGYSVSREKKERFSLILESASTNQTSMYLCASSLKGQVFTDTQYFGPGTRLTVL.

The chain has TRBV7-8 and TRBJ2-2; 7 nucleotides match TRBD1. The CDR3 spans 15 residues. V trimming: 6 bases; J trimming: 1 base; junction bases outside the gene matches: 5. Germline CDR1 SGHVS, CDR2 FQNEAQ. CDR3 region: CASSLGQLNTGELFF. In DNA form, the CDR3 reads TGTGCCAGCAGTTTGGGACAGCTGAACACCGGGGAGCTGTTTTTT. The variable domain in full, with the rest retrieved from reference TRBV7-8 and TRBJ2-2, is GAGVSQSPRYKVAKRGQDVALRCDPISGHVSLFWYQQALGQGPEFLTYFQNEAQLDKSGLPSDRFFAERPEGSVSTLKIQRTQQEDSAVYLCASSLGQLNTGELFFGEGSRLTVL.

This clonotype has just a few counts. The V gene is TRBV11-2, the J gene TRBJ2-7; 7 bases fit TRBD1. The CDR3 length is 16 residues. The V gene end was trimmed by 2 bases and the J gene end by 2 bases; junction bases not matched to a gene: 9. CDR1 and CDR2 (germline): SGHAT, FQNNGV. The CDR3 loop reads CASSLRSTGSTYEQYF. As DNA, the CDR3 is TGTGCCAGCAGCTTAAGATCGACAGGGTCTACCTACGAGCAGTACTTC.

This clonotype has a count of ten or more. V gene TRBV20-1 combines with J gene TRBJ1-2, with D maybe TRBD1 (5 bases). V was clipped by 0 bases and J by 7 bases, with 9 bases between them. The CDR3 spans 12 residues. The germline gives CDR1 DFQATT, CDR2 SNEGSKA (reference sequence). CDR3 DNA sequence: TGCAGTGCTAGAGATCTTGGGACTGGCTACACCTTC. This codes for CSARDLGTGYTF.

This clonotype was seen a few times. V is TRBV6-1 and J is TRBJ1-4; D uncertain. The germline V gene encodes CDR1 MNHNS and CDR2 SASEGT. V lost 4 bases to trimming and J lost 7 bases, with 7 bases between them. The CDR3 contains 12 residues. The CDR3 reads CASSVTSEKLFF. The DNA of the CDR3 is TGTGCCAGCAGTGTCACGAGTGAAAAACTGTTTTTT.

This clonotype showed up just a few times. The chain is built from TRBV5-5 and TRBJ2-7; 7 bases map to TRBD2. The germline gives CDR1 SGHKS, CDR2 YYEKEE (reference sequence). The V segment lost 6 bases and the J segment 4 bases; nucleotides outside the gene matches: 10. CDR3 length: 14 residues. CDR3 residues: CASTPRGDQYEQYF. In nucleotides, the CDR3 is TGTGCCAGCACCCCTCGGGGGGACCAGTACGAGCAGTACTTC.